What follows is one TCR beta chain and its context. With 10 bases clipped from V and 8 bases from J, the junction kept 6 bases outside the gene matches. Germline V gene sequence: CDR1 LNHDA, CDR2 SQIVND (reference sequence). The CDR3 runs to 11 residues. Libraries were prepared by immunoSEQ multiplex PCR; TCRdb keeps only in-frame clonotypes and omits some of them. The table lists about 110,000 clones, approximately 80% of them singletons. The source of the sample is a study of control samples from healthy donors and cancer patients. The clonotype originates from a man aged 18 to 30 in good health. The sequenced material came from blood. This chain joins TRBV19 and TRBJ1-2, with 8 bases matching TRBD1. The CDR3 reads CATGQGHGYTF. For the CDR3, the DNA is TGTGCCACCGGACAGGGACACGGCTACACCTTC. Full variable domain (remainder filled in from reference TRBV19 and TRBJ1-2): DGGITQSPKYLFRKEGQNVTLSCEQNLNHDAMYWYRQDPGQGLRLIYYSQIVNDFQKGDIAEGYSVSREKKESFPLTVTSAQKNPTAFYLCATGQGHGYTFGSGTRLTVV.